The clone carrying this T cell receptor beta chain has just a few counts. TCRdb re-analysed the 5' RACE reads in MiXCR, keeping a single row per CDR3 protein. This sample has tens of thousands of distinct CDR3 sequences, with about a sixth found just once. Germline V lookup: CDR1 LNHDA, CDR2 SQIVND (reference sequence). V was trimmed by 6 bases and J by 5 bases, leaving 16 bases between them. This CDR3 has 15 amino acids. This entry is derived from a study of T cells of healthy individuals. This TCR came from a human donor in good health. This chain links TRBV19 with TRBJ1-4; the D is unclear. CDR3 sequence: CASSPNARGNEKLFF. In DNA, the CDR3 is TGTGCCAGTAGCCCGAACGCCCGAGGCAATGAAAAACTGTTTTTT.